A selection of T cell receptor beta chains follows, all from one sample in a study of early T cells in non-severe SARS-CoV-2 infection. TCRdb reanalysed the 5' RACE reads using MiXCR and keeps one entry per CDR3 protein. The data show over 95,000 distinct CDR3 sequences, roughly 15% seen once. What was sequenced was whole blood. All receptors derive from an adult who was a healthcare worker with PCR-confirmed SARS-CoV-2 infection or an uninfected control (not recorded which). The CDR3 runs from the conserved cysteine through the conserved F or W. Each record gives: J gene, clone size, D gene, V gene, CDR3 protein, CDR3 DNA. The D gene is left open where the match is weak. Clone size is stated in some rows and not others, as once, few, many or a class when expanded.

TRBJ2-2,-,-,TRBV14,CASSQRTGRDTGELFF,TGTGCCAGCAGCCAGAGGACAGGGAGGGACACCGGGGAGCTGTTTTTT
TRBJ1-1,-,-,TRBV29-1,CSVRTVNTEAFF,TGCAGCGTACGCACGGTGAACACTGAAGCTTTCTTT
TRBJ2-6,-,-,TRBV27,CASSLLKGAGANVLTF,TGTGCCAGCAGTTTACTCAAGGGCGCTGGGGCCAACGTCCTGACTTTC
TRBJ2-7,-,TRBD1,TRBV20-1,CSANRQGIYEQYF,TGCAGTGCTAACCGACAGGGAATCTACGAGCAGTACTTC
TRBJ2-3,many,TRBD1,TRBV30,CAGTGGTDTQYF,TGTGCCGGGACAGGGGGCACAGATACGCAGTATTTT
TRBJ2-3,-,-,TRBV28,CASNRQVKIGDTQYF,TGTGCCAGCAATCGTCAAGTCAAAATAGGGGATACGCAGTATTTT
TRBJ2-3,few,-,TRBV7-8,CASSPRVVPLLQYF,TGTGCCAGCAGCCCCCGGGTTGTACCTTTGTTGCAGTATTTT
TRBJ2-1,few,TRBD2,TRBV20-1,CSASSGTSGRFKYEQFF,TGCAGTGCCAGCTCCGGGACTAGCGGGAGGTTTAAGTATGAGCAGTTCTTC
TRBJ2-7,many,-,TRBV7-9,CASSLGVYEQYF,TGTGCCAGCAGCTTAGGGGTATACGAGCAGTACTTC
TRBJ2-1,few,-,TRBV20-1,CSASSGDYNEQFF,TGCAGTGCTAGCTCCGGGGACTACAATGAGCAGTTCTTC
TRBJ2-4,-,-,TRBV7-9,CALGGSLIAKNIQYF,TGTGCCCTCGGGGGCAGTCTTATAGCCAAAAACATTCAGTACTTC
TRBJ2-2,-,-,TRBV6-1,CASSPSEPITGELFF,TGTGCCAGCAGCCCATCGGAGCCGATCACCGGGGAGCTGTTTTTT
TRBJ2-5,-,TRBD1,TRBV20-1,CSAYDRGETQYF,TGCAGTGCTTACGACAGGGGTGAGACCCAGTACTTC
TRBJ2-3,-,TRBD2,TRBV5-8,CASSPPAGERAVTQYF,TGTGCCAGCAGCCCTCCGGCGGGGGAACGGGCGGTTACGCAGTATTTT